This is a list of T cell receptor beta chains from one sample in a study. Via MiXCR, TCRdb re-called the RT-PCR reads, giving one row per CDR3 protein. Found here are about 680,000 distinct CDR3 sequences, approximately 14% of them singletons; the top ten hold 3.6%. Specimen: memory CD4+ T cells from blood. All receptors come from a female donor in good health, serving as a healthy control. The CDR3 runs from the conserved cysteine through the conserved F or W. The D gene is left open where the match is weak. The listing skips clone size in some rows; elsewhere it reads once, few, many or a size class.

V	D	length	J	size	DNA	CDR3
TRBV6-1	TRBD2	14	TRBJ2-3	many	TGTGCCAGCGTCTGGGCGGGAGTATCCGATACGCAGTATTTT	CASVWAGVSDTQYF
TRBV6-6	TRBD2	16	TRBJ2-2	many	TGTGCCAGCAGTTACGCCACTAGCGGGAGCGGCGGGGAGCTGTTTTTT	CASSYATSGSGGELFF
TRBV5-5	TRBD2	16	TRBJ2-3	many	TGTGCCAGCAGCTTGGGGCTAGCGGACGACACAGATACGCAGTATTTT	CASSLGLADDTDTQYF
TRBV9	TRBD2	15	TRBJ2-2	few	TGTGCCAGCAGCGTGAGCGGGACGAACACCGGGGAGCTGTTTTTT	CASSVSGTNTGELFF
TRBV20-1	TRBD2	14	TRBJ2-1	.	TGCAGTGCTACTACTAGCGGAGGGAACAATGAGCAGTTCTTC	CSATTSGGNNEQFF
TRBV3-1	.	13	TRBJ2-1	many	TGTGCCAGCAGCCAAGAGAGCTACAATGAGCAGTTCTTC	CASSQESYNEQFF
TRBV20-1	.	14	TRBJ2-7	many	TGCAGTGCCCCGGACGGAGGGTTTACCTACGAGCAGTACTTC	CSAPDGGFTYEQYF
TRBV5-1	TRBD1	16	TRBJ1-1	few	TGCGCCAGCAGCGACCGGGACAGGGGGCGCGACACTGAAGCTTTCTTT	CASSDRDRGRDTEAFF
TRBV9	TRBD2	15	TRBJ2-2	.	TGTGCCAGCAGCCCAGCGGGGGGGAACACCGGGGAGCTGTTTTTT	CASSPAGGNTGELFF
TRBV7-2	.	13	TRBJ2-1	many	TGTGCCAGCACCCTACAGCTCAAGGGTGAGCAGTTCTTC	CASTLQLKGEQFF
TRBV12-3/TRBV12-4	.	15	TRBJ2-2	few	TGTGCCAGCAGTTTGGCCTGGCCTAACACCGGGGAGCTGTTTTTT	CASSLAWPNTGELFF
TRBV7-2	.	15	TRBJ2-3	few	TGTGCCAGCAGCTTAGCAGGGGGGAATGGAGATACGCAGTATTTT	CASSLAGGNGDTQYF
TRBV20-1	.	13	TRBJ2-1	.	TGCACCGCGAAGGGAGGCCGGTACAATGAGCAGTTCTTC	CTAKGGRYNEQFF
TRBV6-2/TRBV6-3	.	13	TRBJ2-1	many	TGTGCCAGCAGTTACCCCCACTACAATGAGCAGTTCTTC	CASSYPHYNEQFF
TRBV28	TRBD2	16	TRBJ2-3	once	TGTGCCAGCATGGTAGCGGGAGGTATCAGGACAGATACGCAGTATTTT	CASMVAGGIRTDTQYF
TRBV29-1	TRBD1	13	TRBJ2-1	many	TGCAGCGTTCAAAAGACAGGGTACAATGAGCAGTTCTTC	CSVQKTGYNEQFF
TRBV20-1	.	13	TRBJ1-5	many	TGCAGTGCGGTCGGCGGTAGCAATCAGCCCCAGCATTTT	CSAVGGSNQPQHF
TRBV20-1	.	14	TRBJ2-1	.	TGCAGTGCTAGCGGGTCGGGACGTTCCAATGAGCAGTTCTTC	CSASGSGRSNEQFF
TRBV6-1	.	16	TRBJ2-4	few	TGTGCCAGCAGTGGATTAGCGGCTCTAGCCAAAAACATTCAGTACTTC	CASSGLAALAKNIQYF
TRBV2	.	13	TRBJ2-5	.	TGTGCCAGCAGTGGACAACCGAGCGGGACCCAGTACTTC	CASSGQPSGTQYF
TRBV6-5	TRBD2	15	TRBJ2-3	many	TGTGCCAGCAGTTCGGGCGGGAGGCCCACAGATACGCAGTATTTT	CASSSGGRPTDTQYF
TRBV4-3	TRBD2	15	TRBJ2-1	many	TGCGCCAGCAGCCCAGCACTAGCGGGTCCACATGAGCAGTTCTTC	CASSPALAGPHEQFF
TRBV9	.	16	TRBJ1-1	few	TGTGCCAGCAGCGTAGAATATTGGGGGGCAAGAACTGAAGCTTTCTTT	CASSVEYWGARTEAFF
TRBV28	.	12	TRBJ2-7	.	TGTGCCAGCATCTTCCCGCTGGGCGAGCAGTACTTC	CASIFPLGEQYF
TRBV7-2	.	15	TRBJ1-6	few	TGTGCCAGCAGCGCTGCCGGCCTCACGGCTTCACCCCTCCACTTT	CASSAAGLTASPLHF
TRBV28	.	14	TRBJ2-5	few	TGTGCCAGCAGTTGGGGACACGTACAAGAGACCCAGTACTTC	CASSWGHVQETQYF
TRBV4-2	.	16	TRBJ2-2	few	TGTGCCAGCAGCCAAGATAGGATCGGGGGCACCGGGGAGCTGTTTTTT	CASSQDRIGGTGELFF
TRBV12-3/TRBV12-4	.	13	TRBJ1-5	few	TGTGCCAGTGCGTTCAGTAGCAATCAGCCCCAGCATTTT	CASAFSSNQPQHF